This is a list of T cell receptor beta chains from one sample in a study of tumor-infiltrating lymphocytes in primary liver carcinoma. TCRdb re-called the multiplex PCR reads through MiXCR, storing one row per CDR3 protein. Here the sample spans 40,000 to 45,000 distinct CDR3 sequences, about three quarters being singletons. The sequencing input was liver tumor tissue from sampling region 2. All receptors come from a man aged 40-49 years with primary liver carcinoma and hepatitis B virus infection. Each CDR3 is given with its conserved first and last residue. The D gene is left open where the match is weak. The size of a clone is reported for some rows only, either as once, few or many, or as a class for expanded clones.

CDR3aa: CSAGGTSGSRETQYF
CDR3nt: TGCAGCGCTGGAGGGACTAGCGGGAGTAGGGAGACCCAGTACTTC
j_gene: TRBJ2-5
abundance: few
d_gene: TRBD2
v_gene: TRBV29-1

CDR3aa: CASRVGPPVGEQLF
CDR3nt: TGTGCCAGCAGGGTGGGACCCCCGGTGGGTGAGCAGTTATTC
j_gene: TRBJ2-1
abundance: -
d_gene: -
v_gene: TRBV28

CDR3aa: CVSTLQSDSCGYTF
CDR3nt: TGTGTCAGCACCTTACAGTCGGACAGCTGTGGCTACACCTTC
j_gene: TRBJ1-2
abundance: -
d_gene: -
v_gene: TRBV6-6

CDR3aa: CASSSQDRSPGEMFF
CDR3nt: TGTGCCAGCAGTTCACAGGACAGGTCCCCCGGGGAGATGTTTTTT
j_gene: TRBJ2-2
abundance: -
d_gene: TRBD1
v_gene: TRBV12-3/TRBV12-4

CDR3aa: CASTPRSGQDSYEQYF
CDR3nt: TGTGCTAGCACCCCGCGGTCGGGACAGGACTCCTACGAGCAGTACTTC
j_gene: TRBJ2-7
abundance: -
d_gene: TRBD1
v_gene: TRBV6-1

CDR3aa: CASSPVTGTGNTIYF
CDR3nt: TGTGCAAGCAGCCCTGTGACAGGAACTGGAAACACCATATATTTT
j_gene: TRBJ1-3
abundance: -
d_gene: -
v_gene: TRBV28

CDR3aa: CASRKGVQETYEQYF
CDR3nt: TGTGCCAGCAGGAAAGGCGTCCAGGAAACCTACGAGCAGTACTTC
j_gene: TRBJ2-7
abundance: many
d_gene: -
v_gene: TRBV28

CDR3aa: CASSTDTSGAGKLFF
CDR3nt: TGCGCCAGCAGCACAGACACCTCCGGGGCCGGGAAGCTGTTTTTT
j_gene: TRBJ2-2
abundance: -
d_gene: -
v_gene: TRBV5-1

CDR3aa: CSGKTGTDDYTF
CDR3nt: TGCAGCGGCAAGACAGGGACGGATGACTACACCTTT
j_gene: TRBJ1-2
abundance: -
d_gene: TRBD1
v_gene: TRBV29-1

CDR3aa: CSVALISGREFF
CDR3nt: TGCAGCGTCGCTCTTATTAGCGGGAGAGAGTTCTTC
j_gene: TRBJ2-1
abundance: medium-sized
d_gene: TRBD2
v_gene: TRBV29-1

CDR3aa: CASSYTLAGGPGYF
CDR3nt: TGTGCCAGCAGTTACACTCTAGCGGGAGGCCCAGGGTATTTT
j_gene: TRBJ2-3
abundance: few
d_gene: TRBD2
v_gene: TRBV6-2/TRBV6-3

CDR3aa: CASSRPGQGSYKQYF
CDR3nt: TGTGCCAGCAGCCGACCGGGGCAGGGCTCCTACAAGCAGTACTTC
j_gene: TRBJ2-7
abundance: -
d_gene: -
v_gene: TRBV14

CDR3aa: CAVGIADTEELFF
CDR3nt: TGTGCGGTAGGCATAGCAGACACCGAGGAGCTGTTTTTT
j_gene: TRBJ2-2
abundance: -
d_gene: -
v_gene: TRBV4-2

CDR3aa: CASRESGRSPNYGYTF
CDR3nt: TGCGCCAGCAGAGAGTCCGGCAGAAGTCCTAACTATGGCTATACCTTC
j_gene: TRBJ1-2
abundance: -
d_gene: -
v_gene: TRBV10-2

CDR3aa: CASSRGEIALSGANVLTF
CDR3nt: TGTGCCAGCAGCAGGGGTGAGATCGCCCTCTCTGGGGCCAACGTCCTGACTTTC
j_gene: TRBJ2-6
abundance: -
d_gene: -
v_gene: TRBV28

CDR3aa: CASSPRYRRESQYF
CDR3nt: TGCGCCAGCAGCCCCCGTTACAGGAGAGAGAGCCAGTACTTC
j_gene: TRBJ2-5
abundance: -
d_gene: -
v_gene: TRBV5-1

CDR3aa: CNGRWGGEDAEAFF
CDR3nt: TGCAACGGCCGCTGGGGGGGGGAGGACGCTGAAGCTTTCTTT
j_gene: TRBJ1-1
abundance: -
d_gene: -
v_gene: TRBV29-1

CDR3aa: CVSSLSSGLAGGPGHNEQFF
CDR3nt: TGTGTCAGCAGCTTATCTAGCGGTCTAGCGGGAGGGCCGGGCCACAATGAGCAGTTCTTC
j_gene: TRBJ2-1
abundance: -
d_gene: TRBD2
v_gene: TRBV7-3

CDR3aa: CANSQLLSGSGQYF
CDR3nt: TGCGCCAACAGCCAACTCCTTAGCGGGAGTGGGCAGTATTTC
j_gene: TRBJ2-5
abundance: few
d_gene: TRBD2
v_gene: TRBV4-3

CDR3aa: CSFRGTSGIGEQFF
CDR3nt: TGCAGCTTCCGTGGGACTAGCGGGATAGGTGAGCAGTTCTTC
j_gene: TRBJ2-1
abundance: many
d_gene: TRBD2
v_gene: TRBV29-1

CDR3aa: CASSEAENTEAFF
CDR3nt: TGTGCCAGCAGTGAGGCGGAGAACACTGAAGCTTTCTTT
j_gene: TRBJ1-1
abundance: -
d_gene: -
v_gene: TRBV2

CDR3aa: CASSLPPPGGGEQFF
CDR3nt: TGTGCCAGCAGTTTACCCCCACCGGGAGGGGGTGAGCAGTTCTTC
j_gene: TRBJ2-1
abundance: many
d_gene: TRBD2
v_gene: TRBV28

CDR3aa: CAGSRPGQGSYEQYF
CDR3nt: TGTGCCGGCAGTCGACCGGGACAGGGCTCCTACGAGCAGTACTTC
j_gene: TRBJ2-7
abundance: -
d_gene: TRBD1
v_gene: TRBV14

CDR3aa: CASSLESNQETQYF
CDR3nt: TGTGCCAGCAGCTTGGAGTCTAACCAAGAGACCCAATACTTC
j_gene: TRBJ2-5
abundance: -
d_gene: -
v_gene: TRBV5-6

CDR3aa: CANSESGGTEAFF
CDR3nt: TGCGCCAACAGTGAGTCAGGGGGCACTGAAGCCTTCTTT
j_gene: TRBJ1-1
abundance: -
d_gene: TRBD1
v_gene: TRBV6-1

CDR3aa: CVSSLAVNTEAFF
CDR3nt: TGCGTCAGCAGTTTAGCAGTTAACACTGAAGCTTTCTTT
j_gene: TRBJ1-1
abundance: once
d_gene: -
v_gene: TRBV11-3

CDR3aa: CASSRRGENQPQHF
CDR3nt: TGTGCCAGCAGTCGCAGGGGAGAGAATCAGCCCCAGCATTTT
j_gene: TRBJ1-5
abundance: many
d_gene: -
v_gene: TRBV6-6

CDR3aa: CSVVYLRSYEQYF
CDR3nt: TGCAGCGTGGTCTATTTGAGGTCATACGAGCAGTACTTT
j_gene: TRBJ2-3
abundance: -
d_gene: -
v_gene: TRBV29-1

CDR3aa: CASTTLTVGKNIHYF
CDR3nt: TGTGCCAGCACCACTTTGACGGTAGGCAAAAACATTCACTACTTC
j_gene: TRBJ2-4
abundance: -
d_gene: -
v_gene: TRBV11-2

CDR3aa: CASTEQELAGANVLTF
CDR3nt: TGTGCCAGCACCGAACAGGAGTTAGCAGGGGCCAACGTCCTGACTTTC
j_gene: TRBJ2-6
abundance: -
d_gene: -
v_gene: TRBV6-1

CDR3aa: CDSSLTGSGGYEQYF
CDR3nt: TGTGACAGCAGCTTAACAGGATCGGGAGGATACGAGCAGTACTTC
j_gene: TRBJ2-7
abundance: -
d_gene: TRBD2
v_gene: TRBV11-1

CDR3aa: CVSSLVSPSGSNFHEQYF
CDR3nt: TGTGTCAGCAGCTTAGTTTCTCCTAGCGGGAGTAATTTCCACGAGCAGTACTTC
j_gene: TRBJ2-7
abundance: -
d_gene: TRBD2
v_gene: TRBV11-2

CDR3aa: CASNPGRVQYF
CDR3nt: TGTGCCAGCAACCCCGGGCGCGTGCAGTACTTC
j_gene: TRBJ2-7
abundance: -
d_gene: -
v_gene: TRBV28

CDR3aa: CASSLWAGPYGQYF
CDR3nt: TGTGCCAGCAGTCTCTGGGCGGGTCCCTACGGGCAATACTTC
j_gene: TRBJ2-7
abundance: -
d_gene: -
v_gene: TRBV6-2/TRBV6-3

CDR3aa: CVSNPGLAETHTQYF
CDR3nt: TGTGTCAGCAACCCAGGACTAGCGGAAACACATACGCAGTATTTT
j_gene: TRBJ2-3
abundance: -
d_gene: TRBD2
v_gene: TRBV6-5

CDR3aa: CASSSRDYGCTF
CDR3nt: TGTGCCAGCAGTTCGCGGGACTATGGCTGCACCTTT
j_gene: TRBJ1-2
abundance: -
d_gene: -
v_gene: TRBV6-6

CDR3aa: CASNYATGEEFF
CDR3nt: TGTGCCAGCAACTACGCGACAGGGGAGGAATTCTTC
j_gene: TRBJ2-1
abundance: -
d_gene: TRBD1
v_gene: TRBV11-2

CDR3aa: CASGLDAGPPYEQYF
CDR3nt: TGTGCCAGCGGCTTAGACGCGGGACCCCCCTACGAGCAGTACTTC
j_gene: TRBJ2-7
abundance: -
d_gene: -
v_gene: TRBV11-2

CDR3aa: CASTGLGGRADEQFF
CDR3nt: TGTGCCAGCACCGGACTTGGCGGGAGGGCCGATGAGCAGTTCTTC
j_gene: TRBJ2-1
abundance: many
d_gene: TRBD2
v_gene: TRBV9

CDR3aa: CSAGQETYGYTF
CDR3nt: TGCAGCGCGGGACAGGAGACATATGGCTATACCTTC
j_gene: TRBJ1-2
abundance: -
d_gene: TRBD1
v_gene: TRBV29-1

CDR3aa: CGVDRGETQYF
CDR3nt: TGCGGCGTTGATCGGGGTGAGACCCAGTACTTC
j_gene: TRBJ2-5
abundance: few
d_gene: -
v_gene: TRBV29-1

CDR3aa: CASTYGLPDDTDTQYF
CDR3nt: TGTGCCAGCACCTACGGACTACCGGACGACACAGATACGCAGTATTTT
j_gene: TRBJ2-3
abundance: few
d_gene: -
v_gene: TRBV7-8

CDR3aa: CASSSGSASSYEQYF
CDR3nt: TGTGCCAGCAGCTCCGGCAGTGCCTCCTCCTACGAGCAGTACTTC
j_gene: TRBJ2-7
abundance: many
d_gene: -
v_gene: TRBV7-9

CDR3aa: CASSKGGITEASF
CDR3nt: TGTGCCAGCAGCAAAGGGGGGATTACTGAAGCTTCCTTT
j_gene: TRBJ1-1
abundance: -
d_gene: -
v_gene: TRBV6-6

CDR3aa: CASSWRQFNEQYF
CDR3nt: TGTGCCAGCAGCTGGAGACAGTTTAACGAGCAGTACTTC
j_gene: TRBJ2-7
abundance: many
d_gene: -
v_gene: TRBV7-2

CDR3aa: CTSSSTGTSDEQFF
CDR3nt: TGCACCAGCAGCTCCACCGGGACTAGCGACGAGCAGTTCTTC
j_gene: TRBJ2-1
abundance: -
d_gene: TRBD2
v_gene: TRBV5-1

CDR3aa: CASSLTDNQPQHF
CDR3nt: TGTGCCAGCAGCTTAACCGATAATCAGCCCCAGCATTTT
j_gene: TRBJ1-5
abundance: -
d_gene: -
v_gene: TRBV7-2

CDR3aa: CASRGSERDVNYGYTF
CDR3nt: TGTGCCAGCAGGGGAAGTGAACGGGACGTTAACTATGGCTACACCTTC
j_gene: TRBJ1-2
abundance: once
d_gene: -
v_gene: TRBV6-2/TRBV6-3

CDR3aa: CASRPNPDRGPYNEQFF
CDR3nt: TGTGCCAGCAGGCCGAACCCGGACAGGGGGCCCTACAACGAGCAGTTCTTC
j_gene: TRBJ2-1
abundance: -
d_gene: TRBD1
v_gene: TRBV7-8

CDR3aa: CAGSQLGEGQPQHF
CDR3nt: TGTGCCGGCAGTCAACTCGGGGAAGGGCAGCCCCAGCATTTT
j_gene: TRBJ1-5
abundance: -
d_gene: -
v_gene: TRBV6-6

CDR3aa: CASRGPTSYEQYF
CDR3nt: TGCGCCAGCAGGGGACCTACTAGTTACGAACAGTACTTC
j_gene: TRBJ2-7
abundance: -
d_gene: -
v_gene: TRBV5-1

CDR3aa: CASSLGTTYSHEMYF
CDR3nt: TGTGCCAGCAGCTTGGGGACAACGTACAGCCACGAGATGTATTTC
j_gene: TRBJ2-7
abundance: once
d_gene: -
v_gene: TRBV12-3/TRBV12-4

CDR3aa: CASSTTANAFEQYF
CDR3nt: TGTGCCAGCAGTACTACAGCAAATGCCTTCGAGCAGTACTTC
j_gene: TRBJ2-7
abundance: -
d_gene: -
v_gene: TRBV6-5

CDR3aa: CASSQEVAGGSETRYF
CDR3nt: -
j_gene: TRBJ2-5
abundance: -
d_gene: -
v_gene: TRBV4-3

CDR3aa: CVSSYATGEKFF
CDR3nt: TGTGTCAGTAGCTACGCGACAGGGGAGAAATTCTTC
j_gene: TRBJ2-1
abundance: -
d_gene: TRBD1
v_gene: TRBV11-2

CDR3aa: CASSSRLGVTTGELFF
CDR3nt: TGTGCCAGCAGTTCTCGGCTTGGGGTAACCACCGGGGAGCTGTTTTTT
j_gene: TRBJ2-2
abundance: -
d_gene: -
v_gene: TRBV12-3/TRBV12-4

CDR3aa: CSGLQGFDGQFF
CDR3nt: TGCAGCGGACTACAGGGTTTCGATGGACAGTTCTTC
j_gene: TRBJ2-1
abundance: -
d_gene: -
v_gene: TRBV29-1